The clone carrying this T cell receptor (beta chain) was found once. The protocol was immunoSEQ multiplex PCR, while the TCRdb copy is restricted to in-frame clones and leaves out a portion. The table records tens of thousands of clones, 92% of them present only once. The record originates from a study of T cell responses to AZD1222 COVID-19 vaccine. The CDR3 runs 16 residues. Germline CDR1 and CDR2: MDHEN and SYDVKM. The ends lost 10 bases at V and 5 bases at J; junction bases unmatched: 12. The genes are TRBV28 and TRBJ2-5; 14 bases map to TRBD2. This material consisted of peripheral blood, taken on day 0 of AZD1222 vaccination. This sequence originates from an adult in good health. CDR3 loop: CAIGTSGSGGWETQYF. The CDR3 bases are TGTGCCATCGGGACTAGCGGGAGCGGCGGGTGGGAGACCCAGTACTTC.